This T cell receptor beta chain stems from a study of T cells in Graves' hyperthyroidism and ophthalmopathy. There were TCR beta CDR3 regions amplified from RNA transcripts. The HTBI primer set drove a first-round RT-PCR of the TCR CDR3. Each CDR3 protein is one row after TCRdb ran MiXCR on the multiplex PCR reads. Of fewer than 550,000 distinct CDR3 sequences in the sample, roughly 14% were seen once. Germline CDR1 and CDR2: LNHDA and SQIVND (reference sequence). Trimming removed 6 bases from V and 5 bases from J, with 17 bases in between. This CDR3 spans 15 amino acids. This clonotype has a handful of counts.

V and J are TRBV19 and TRBJ2-1, with TRBD2 as a possible D gene (6 bases). Sample: blood. The clonotype originates from a young woman with Graves' hyperthyroidism. CDR3 sequence (DNA): TGTGCCAGTAGAACTAGGTGGGGACTGGACAATGAGCAGTTCTTC. This translates into CASRTRWGLDNEQFF.